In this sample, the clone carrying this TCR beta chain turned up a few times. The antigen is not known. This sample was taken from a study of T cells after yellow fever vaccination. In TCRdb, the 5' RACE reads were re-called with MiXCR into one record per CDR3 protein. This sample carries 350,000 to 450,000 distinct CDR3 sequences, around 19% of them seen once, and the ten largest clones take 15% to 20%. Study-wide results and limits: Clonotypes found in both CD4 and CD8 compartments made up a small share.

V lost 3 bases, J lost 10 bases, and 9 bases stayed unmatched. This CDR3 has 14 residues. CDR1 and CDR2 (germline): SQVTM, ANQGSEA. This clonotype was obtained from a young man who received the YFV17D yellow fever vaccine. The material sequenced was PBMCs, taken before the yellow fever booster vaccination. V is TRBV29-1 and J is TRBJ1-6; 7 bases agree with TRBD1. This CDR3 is CSVEAGGVGSPLHF. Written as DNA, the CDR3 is TGCAGCGTTGAGGCAGGGGGAGTGGGATCACCCCTCCACTTT. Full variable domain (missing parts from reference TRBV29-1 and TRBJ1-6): SAVISQKPSRDICQRGTSLTIQCQVDSQVTMMFWYRQQPGQSLTLIATANQGSEATYESGFVIDKFPISRPNLTFSTLTVSNMSPEDSSIYLCSVEAGGVGSPLHFGNGTRLTVT.